Given below is one T cell receptor (beta chain) in context. This clonotype has more than one count but fewer than ten. Which antigen it targets is not known. Per-base quality was not reported, and no clone a single base away is much larger than it. Libraries were built with 5' RACE. The run used a NextSeq 500. The TCR library protocol attached unique molecular identifiers to individual cDNA molecules to correct for sequencing error and PCR bias. TCR alpha and beta chains were both sequenced, and the abundances of alpha and beta sequences in each sample were closely correlated with each other. Per the source publication's procedure: Decombinator V4 was used to perform V gene, J gene and CDR3 annotation of TCR sequences. TCRs were defined as expanded if a significant change between any two time points was detected under a Poisson model with p below 0.0001. TCR abundances were normalised to the total number of TCRs sequenced per sample and expressed as counts per million. TRAV1-2 paired with TRAJ12, TRAJ20 or TRAJ33 defined MAIT TCRs, while TRAV10 paired with TRAJ18 defined iNKT TCRs. VDJdb, accessed 1 November 2021, was searched for CMV, EBV and SARS-CoV-2 annotated TCRs, with TCRs annotated for multiple antigens excluded. TCRdb reanalyzed the raw reads on its own, using fastp at Q25 for trimming and MiXCR for clone calling, and kept in-frame beta chains. Identical CDR3 protein sequences are pooled into one entry, listed with their most common genes and DNA. The V and J calls were determined by TCRdb, not by the authors. The sample has roughly 80,000 distinct CDR3 sequences on record, around 10% of them singletons. The ten largest clones add up to about 12% of the sample.

The study was a case-control design nested within a healthcare worker cohort in London, UK, with weekly nasopharyngeal swab PCR tests and blood sampling. Between 23 and 31 March 2020, the week of the UK lockdown, healthcare workers were enrolled and then followed up weekly for as long as 16 weeks. Measured from the cysteine to the phenylalanine, the CDR3 is 15 residues long. Only CDR3 DNA remains: 45 bases, in frame from the first base. V is trimmed back by 4 bases and J by 4 bases, and the junction contains 4 bases that no gene match accounts for. From the germline V gene, CDR1 is SGHTA and CDR2 is FQGTGA. This specimen comes from a study of early T cells in non-severe SARS-CoV-2 infection (dated by TCRdb to 2020 to 2022). Some background on the complete study: Because TCR sequencing was done on bulk RNA from unsorted whole blood, the alpha and beta chains could not be paired.

The research as a whole found: Matching against VDJdb was skewed toward anti-spike CD8 responses, likely underestimated virus-specific expansions, and missed private and CD4 specificities.

The input for sequencing was whole blood, taken at baseline. In this chain, TRBV7-3 is recombined with TRBJ2-5, and TRBD2 matches 12 of the central bases. This clonotype originated in an adult who was a healthcare worker with PCR-confirmed SARS-CoV-2 infection or an uninfected control (not recorded which). The nucleotide sequence reads TGTGCCAGCAGCTCTCTAGCGGGGGGGCGAGAGACCCAGTACTTC. Its translation is CASSSLAGGRETQYF.